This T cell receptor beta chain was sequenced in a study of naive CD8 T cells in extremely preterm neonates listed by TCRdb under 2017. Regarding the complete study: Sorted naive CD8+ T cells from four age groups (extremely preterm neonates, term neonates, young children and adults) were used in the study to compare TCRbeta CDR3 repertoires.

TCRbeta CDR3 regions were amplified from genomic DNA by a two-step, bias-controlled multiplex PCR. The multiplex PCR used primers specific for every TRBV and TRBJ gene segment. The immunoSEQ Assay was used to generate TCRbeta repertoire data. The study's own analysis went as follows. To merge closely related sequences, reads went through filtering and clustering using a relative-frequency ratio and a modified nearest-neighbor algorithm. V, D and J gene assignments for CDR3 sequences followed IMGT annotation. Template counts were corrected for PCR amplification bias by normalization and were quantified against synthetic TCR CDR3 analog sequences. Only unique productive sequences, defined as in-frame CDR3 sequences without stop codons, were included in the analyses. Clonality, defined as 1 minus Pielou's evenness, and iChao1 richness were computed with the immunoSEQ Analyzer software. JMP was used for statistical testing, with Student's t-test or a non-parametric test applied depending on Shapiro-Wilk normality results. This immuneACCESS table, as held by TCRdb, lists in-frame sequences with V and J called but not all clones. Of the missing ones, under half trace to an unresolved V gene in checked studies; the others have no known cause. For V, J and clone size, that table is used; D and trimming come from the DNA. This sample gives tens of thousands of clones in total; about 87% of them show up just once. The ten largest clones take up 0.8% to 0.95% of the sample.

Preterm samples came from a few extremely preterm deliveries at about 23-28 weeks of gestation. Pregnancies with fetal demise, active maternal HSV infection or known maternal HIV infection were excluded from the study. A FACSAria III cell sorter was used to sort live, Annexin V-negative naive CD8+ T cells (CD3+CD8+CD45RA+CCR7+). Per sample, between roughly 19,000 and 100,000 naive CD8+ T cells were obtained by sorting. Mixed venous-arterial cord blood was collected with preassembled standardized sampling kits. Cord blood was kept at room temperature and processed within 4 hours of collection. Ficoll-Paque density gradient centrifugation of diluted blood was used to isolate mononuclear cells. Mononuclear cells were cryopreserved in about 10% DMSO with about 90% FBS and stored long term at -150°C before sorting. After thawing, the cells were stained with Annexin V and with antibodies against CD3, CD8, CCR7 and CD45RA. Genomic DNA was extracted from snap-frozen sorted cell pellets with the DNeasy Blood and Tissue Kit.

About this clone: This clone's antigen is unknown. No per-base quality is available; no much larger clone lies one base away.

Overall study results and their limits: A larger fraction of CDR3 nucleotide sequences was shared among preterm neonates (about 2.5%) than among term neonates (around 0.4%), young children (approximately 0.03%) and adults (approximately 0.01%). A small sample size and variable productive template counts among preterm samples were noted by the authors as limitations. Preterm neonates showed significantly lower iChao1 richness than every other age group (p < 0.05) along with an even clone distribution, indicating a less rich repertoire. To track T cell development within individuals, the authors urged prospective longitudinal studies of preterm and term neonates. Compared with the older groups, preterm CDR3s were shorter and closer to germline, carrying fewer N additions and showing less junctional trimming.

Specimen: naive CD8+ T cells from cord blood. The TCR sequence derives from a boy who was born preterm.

The CDR3 region reads CASSLDRGRAYEQYF. The DNA is as follows: TGCGCCAGCAGCTTGGATCGGGGCCGGGCCTACGAGCAGTACTTC. The receptor chain draws on TRBV5-1 and TRBJ2-7; the D gene is perhaps TRBD1 or TRBD2, each of them matching over 5 bases. Per the germline V gene, SGHRS is the CDR1 and YFSETQ is the CDR2. Trimming costs V 0 bases and J 2 bases, and their ends lie 12 bases apart. From cysteine to phenylalanine, the CDR3 is 15 amino acids long. CDR3 DNA is the only sequence kept; it has 45 bases, read in frame from the first base.